This T cell receptor (beta chain) originates from a study of OX40 agonist ivuxolimab in advanced cancers. About the research overall: As their treatment, patients were administered ivuxolimab, an agonistic anti-OX40 (CD134) antibody. Prior therapy, whether anti-PD-1, anti-PD-L1 or anti-CTLA-4, was allowed, and 40% had some.

The repertoire was sequenced with immunoSEQ multiplex PCR; TCRdb's copy has only in-frame clones and lacks some. The sample contains roughly 46,000 clones, over 65% of which appear only once. This CDR3 is 14 amino acids long. V shed 5 bases, J shed 4 bases, and the junction held 0 bases outside the gene matches. Per the germline V gene, CDR1 is MNHEY and CDR2 is SVGAGI. The origin of this receptor is an adult with an advanced solid tumor such as melanoma, head and neck, liver or kidney cancer. The chain links TRBV6-5 to TRBJ2-1; 12 bases agree with TRBD2. The specimen was CD4+ or CD8+ T cells sorted from blood, collected in a trial of the OX40 agonist ivuxolimab. The CDR3 region has the DNA TGTGCCAGCAGTACTAGCGGGGGGTACAATGAGCAGTTCTTC. This gives the protein CASSTSGGYNEQFF.